This T cell receptor (beta chain) was captured in a study of blood T cell repertoires in COVID-19. Participants were placed into cohorts based on the clinical history they reported. This clone has a handful of counts. Germline assignment: CDR1 SGHTA and CDR2 FQGNSA. V lost 5 bases, J lost 3 bases, and 8 bases lay in between. The length of the CDR3 is 14 residues. The method was immunoSEQ multiplex PCR; TCRdb's version includes in-frame clones alone and lacks a portion of them. The data contain approximately 120,000 clones, around four fifths of them seen just once; the ten biggest clones take up 15% to 20%.

The sequenced material came from PBMCs or T cells enriched from blood (not recorded which). This TCR derives from a man between 25 and 39 years old who had recovered from COVID-19. The rearrangement uses TRBV7-2 and TRBJ2-6; perhaps TRBD1 as D (5 bases). The CDR3 spells CASSPQVGANVLTF. DNA for the CDR3: TGTGCCAGCAGCCCACAGGTTGGGGCCAACGTCCTGACTTTC.